Sequencing of this T cell receptor (beta chain) was carried out in a study of T cell responses to AZD1222 COVID-19 vaccine. The study, taken as a whole, reports: Spike was spanned by vaccine-associated CD4 TCRs, which were dominant at 160-218 and 743-854. Only a handful of people who got AZD1222 tested seropositive at baseline.

Data came from immunoSEQ multiplex PCR; TCRdb stores just in-frame clones and leaves some out. The table shows under 200,000 clones, with 85% to 95% occurring only once. Of note for this clone: As yet, its antigen is unknown.

CDR3 length: 14 amino acids. Trimming pared 2 bases from V and 1 base from J, leaving 8 bases between. CDR1 and CDR2 from the germline V gene are MNHNS and SASEGT. This sample comprised peripheral blood, obtained on day 0 of AZD1222 vaccination. This clonotype was obtained from an adult in good health. The chain has TRBV6-1 and TRBJ1-1; D is undetermined. As DNA, the CDR3 is TGTGCCAGCAGTGAAACCCCAGAGAACACTGAAGCTTTCTTT. As protein: CASSETPENTEAFF.